The 27 T cell receptor beta chains below were found in one sample sequenced in a study of OX40 agonist ivuxolimab in advanced cancers. Here immunoSEQ multiplex PCR was the method, and the copy in TCRdb shows in-frame clones only, minus some. This table has tens of thousands of clones, about 89% appearing once. The specimen comprised CD4+ or CD8+ T cells sorted from blood, sampled in a trial of the OX40 agonist ivuxolimab. Receptors were obtained from an adult with an advanced solid tumor such as melanoma, head and neck, liver or kidney cancer.

The chain employs TRBV4-3 and TRBJ2-7; the D is unclear. The CDR3 extends over 14 amino acids. The germline CDR1 and CDR2 sequences are LGHNA and YSLEER. The V and J ends lost 4 bases and 7 bases respectively, with 17 bases between them. As DNA, the CDR3 is TGCGCCAGCAGCCCCCAACTGGAACGTGGGGAGCAGTACTTC. Its protein is CASSPQLERGEQYF.

The chain employs TRBV25-1 and TRBJ2-5; D could derive from TRBD1 or TRBD2 (7 bases each). V was shortened by 7 bases and J by 7 bases, with 22 bases between the two germline ends. CDR3 length: 15 amino acids. Germline loops: CDR1 MGHDK, CDR2 SYGVNS. This chain's CDR3 is CASNPTGPWEGTQYF. The CDR3 region has the DNA TGTGCCAGCAACCCGACAGGGCCTTGGGAGGGGACCCAGTACTTC. The full variable domain, in which reference TRBV25-1 and TRBJ2-5 provide the parts outside the CDR3, is EADIYQTPRYLVIGTGKKITLECSQTMGHDKMYWYQQDPGMELHLIHYSYGVNSTEKGDLSSESTVSRIRTEHFPLTLESARPSHTSQYLCASNPTGPWEGTQYFGPGTRLLVL.

V and J are TRBV5-6 and TRBJ1-2, with D hard to call. V dropped 3 bases and J dropped 8 bases, with 8 bases sitting between them. Germline CDR1 and CDR2: SGHDT and YYEEEE. The CDR3 length is 11 residues. The CDR3 region has the DNA TGTGCCAGCAGCTATGCGAGGGGCTACACCTTC. Amino acid sequence: CASSYARGYTF.

The CDR3 nucleotides are TGTGCCAGCAGCTCGGCGGGACAGGGAGATGAAAAACTGTTTTTT. Protein product: CASSSAGQGDEKLFF. The chain is built from TRBV7-8 and TRBJ1-4, with 9 nucleotides matching TRBD1. CDR1 is SGHVS, CDR2 FQNEAQ, per germline. The CDR3 has 15 amino acids. Trimming removed 4 bases from V and 6 bases from J; junction bases left unmatched: 6.

As regards this clone: The sample holds other DNA sequences that translate to the same CDR3. As DNA, the CDR3 is TGTGCCAGCAGTTACTCGAGGAGGAACACTGAAGCTTTCTTT. It yields the protein CASSYSRRNTEAFF. The chain recombines TRBV6-5 with TRBJ1-1; D uncertain. Trimming removed 0 bases from V and 1 base from J, with 6 bases in between. The CDR3 extends over 14 amino acids. Germline lookup yields CDR1 MNHEY and CDR2 SVGAGI.

The V call is TRBV10-1, the J call TRBJ1-5, with a possible D match to TRBD1 (6 bases). Germline V gene sequence: CDR1 WNHNN, CDR2 SYGVQD (reference sequence). CDR3 length: 13 residues. V was shortened by 5 bases and J by 6 bases, with 11 bases between the two germline ends. The CDR3 reads CASSWGPGQPQHF. The CDR3 coding sequence is TGCGCCAGCAGTTGGGGGCCCGGTCAGCCCCAGCATTTT.

Worth noting for this clone: Additional DNA sequences in this sample encode the identical CDR3. J is TRBJ2-7 and V is TRBV18; possibly TRBD1 for D (5 bases). V lost 3 bases and J lost 1, with 7 bases in between. From germline, CDR1 is KGHSH and CDR2 LQKENI. This CDR3 has 13 amino acids. This chain's CDR3 is CASSPQGSYEQYF. The DNA of the CDR3 is TGTGCCAGCTCACCCCAGGGTTCCTACGAGCAGTACTTC.

The genes are TRBV28 and TRBJ1-4; maybe TRBD1 (5 bases). Germline CDR1 reads MDHEN; CDR2 reads SYDVKM. The CDR3 is made up of 13 amino acids. Trimming stripped 8 bases from V and 7 bases from J, with 14 bases between. CDR3: CASGPRDAEKLFF. DNA for the CDR3: TGTGCCAGCGGCCCCAGGGACGCTGAAAAACTGTTTTTT.

V is TRBV5-1 and J is TRBJ1-2; D is possibly TRBD1 (5 bases). Trimming took 5 bases from V and 0 from J, leaving 8 bases between them. This CDR3 is 13 amino acids long. CDR1 is SGHRS, CDR2 YFSETQ, per germline. The CDR3 sequence is CASRGDANYGYTF. CDR3 nucleotides: TGCGCCAGCAGGGGGGATGCTAACTATGGCTACACCTTC.

The rearrangement links TRBV6-6 to TRBJ2-1; tentative D call: TRBD2 (6 bases). Trimming pared 0 bases from V and 4 bases from J, leaving 10 bases between. Germline CDR1 MNHNY, CDR2 SVGAGI (reference sequence). The CDR3 runs to 15 residues. CDR3: CASSYSSAGYNEQFF. The CDR3 region has the DNA TGTGCCAGCAGTTACTCGTCGGCGGGGTACAATGAGCAGTTCTTC.

This chain connects TRBV10-2 to TRBJ2-1; D is perhaps TRBD1 or TRBD2 (5 bases each). V gave up 6 bases and J gave up 4 bases, with 7 bases separating them. The CDR3 length is 12 residues. From germline, CDR1 is WSHSY and CDR2 SAAADI. Written as DNA, the CDR3 is TGCGCCAGCAGGGGACCTTACAATGAGCAGTTCTTC. Translation gives CASRGPYNEQFF.

The rearrangement uses TRBV19 and TRBJ2-2; TRBD1 aligns across 11 bases. V was pared by 6 bases and J by 9 bases, with 15 bases of the junction left unmatched. Germline V gene data show CDR1 as LNHDA and CDR2 as SQIVND (reference sequence). This CDR3 has 17 amino acids. The CDR3 nucleotides read TGTGCCAGTAGCAAAATCTTACCGGGACAGGGGGTCCGGGAGCTGTTTTTT. As protein: CASSKILPGQGVRELFF.

The V and J genes are TRBV5-6 and TRBJ1-5, with D possibly matching TRBD1 (5 bases). V lost 4 bases and J lost 3, with 11 bases in between. In germline, CDR1 is SGHDT, CDR2 YYEEEE. The CDR3 is 14 residues long. The DNA of the CDR3 is TGTGCCAGCAGCCGTTTCGGGGCCAATCAGCCCCAGCATTTT. Protein sequence: CASSRFGANQPQHF.

This chain joins TRBV18 and TRBJ1-1; possibly TRBD1 for D (5 bases). The V gene's germline CDR1 is KGHSH and CDR2 LQKENI. This CDR3 comprises 18 residues. V lost 1 base and J 5 bases, leaving 23 bases between the germline ends. The CDR3 protein is CASSPQLRGRTMGTEAFF. The DNA for the CDR3 is TGTGCCAGCTCACCACAGCTGAGGGGACGGACGATGGGTACTGAAGCTTTCTTT.

This chain uses TRBV6-6 with TRBJ2-7; D perhaps matches TRBD1 (6 bases). Per the germline V gene, CDR1 is MNHNY and CDR2 is SVGAGI (reference sequence). This CDR3 is 16 amino acids long. V dropped 4 bases and J dropped 0 bases, with 16 bases sitting between them. CDR3 nucleotides: TGTGCCAGCAGTTCCGACACAGGGAAGCCCTCCTACGAGCAGTACGTC. Its protein product is CASSSDTGKPSYEQYV.

The chain links TRBV28 to TRBJ1-2, with 7 nucleotides matching TRBD1. Looked up from germline, CDR1 is MDHEN and CDR2 is SYDVKM. The junction had 11 bases not matched to a gene; V was cut back by 3 bases and J by 10 bases. The CDR3 totals 14 residues. The CDR3 reads CASSFSRDSPFYTF. CDR3 coding DNA: TGTGCCAGCAGTTTCTCCCGGGACAGCCCATTCTACACCTTC.

This chain links TRBV5-1 with TRBJ2-5; D is perhaps TRBD2 (7 bases). The CDR3 spans 16 residues. V lost 0 bases and J 5 bases, leaving 17 bases between the germline ends. Germline CDR1 and CDR2: SGHRS and YFSETQ. The CDR3 DNA reads TGCGCCAGCAGCTTGGGCGATACGGGGGGCGGCGAGACCCAGTACTTC. The encoded protein is CASSLGDTGGGETQYF. Full variable domain (outside the CDR3, taken from reference TRBV5-1 and TRBJ2-5): KAGVTQTPRYLIKTRGQQVTLSCSPISGHRSVSWYQQTPGQGLQFLFEYFSETQRNKGNFPGRFSGRQFSNSRSEMNVSTLELGDSALYLCASSLGDTGGGETQYFGPGTRLLVL.

The V gene is TRBV27, the J gene TRBJ2-7; D possibly matches TRBD1 or TRBD2 (7 bases each). The V end was cut by 5 bases, the J end by 4 bases, with 21 bases between. From germline, CDR1 is MNHEY and CDR2 SMNVEV (reference sequence). The CDR3 is made up of 16 amino acids. CDR3 nucleotides: TGTGCCAGCAGTGACAGGGATGTCCGGGGGGCGTACGAGCAGTACTTC. Protein sequence: CASSDRDVRGAYEQYF.

The rearrangement links TRBV7-9 to TRBJ2-3; no clear D. Germline CDR1 reads SEHNR; CDR2 reads FQNEAQ (reference sequence). The CDR3 covers 15 residues. Trimming took 7 bases from V and 8 from J, leaving 22 bases between them. CDR3 in DNA: TGTGCCAGCACCCCCCCCCAGGCTGGGGAAAGTACGCAGTATTTT. This sequence encodes CASTPPQAGESTQYF.

This chain links TRBV7-2 with TRBJ2-1; 7 bases are a match to TRBD2. J gave up 1 base and V 1 base, and 7 bases lay outside the gene matches. CDR3 length: 17 residues. Germline V gives CDR1 SGHTA, CDR2 FQGNSA. The CDR3 DNA sequence: TGTGCCAGCAGCTTAGGTCGCGGGAGCGGGTCCTACAATGAGCAGTTCTTC. This codes for CASSLGRGSGSYNEQFF.

The J gene is TRBJ2-2, the V gene TRBV5-1; the D is unclear. The length of the CDR3 is 13 residues. V was cut by 0 bases and J by 6 bases, with 6 bases left in between. Looked up from germline, CDR1 is SGHRS and CDR2 is YFSETQ. CDR3: CASSLVPPGELFF. Written as DNA, the CDR3 is TGCGCCAGCAGCTTGGTACCACCCGGGGAGCTGTTTTTT.

This rearrangement joins TRBV30 to TRBJ1-4; no definite D call. The germline V gene has CDR1 GTSNPN and CDR2 SVGIG (reference sequence). V lost 0 bases to trimming and J lost 5 bases, with 7 bases between them. CDR3 size: 13 residues. CDR3 residues: CAWSVMGNEKLFF. CDR3 in DNA: TGTGCCTGGAGTGTAATGGGAAATGAAAAACTGTTTTTT.

The CDR3 DNA reads TGTGCCAGCAGCTCGCGACAGAATTCACCCCTCCACTTT. It translates to CASSSRQNSPLHF. The chain links TRBV7-2 to TRBJ1-6, with TRBD1 as a possible D gene (5 bases). The V and J ends lost 4 bases and 7 bases respectively, with 8 bases between them. The CDR3 contains 13 residues. Germline V gene lookup returns CDR1 SGHTA and CDR2 FQGNSA.

The genes are TRBV27 and TRBJ2-1; 12 bases fit TRBD1. The junction had 5 bases not matched to a gene; V was cut back by 6 bases and J by 8 bases. The CDR3 length is 14 residues. The germline V gene has CDR1 MNHEY and CDR2 SMNVEV (reference sequence). The CDR3 DNA follows: TGTGCCAGCAGCCGGGACAGGGGGCACGATGAGCAGTTCTTC. It translates to CASSRDRGHDEQFF.

The chain links TRBV9 to TRBJ2-3; no clear D. Germline V gene data show CDR1 as SGDLS and CDR2 as YYNGEE. V was shortened by 0 bases and J by 5 bases, with 10 bases between the two germline ends. The CDR3 runs to 14 residues. CDR3 sequence reads: CASSVVGGGDTQYF. Here the CDR3 DNA reads TGTGCCAGCAGCGTAGTTGGTGGCGGAGATACGCAGTATTTT. The whole variable domain, remainder taken from reference TRBV9 and TRBJ2-3, is DSGVTQTPKHLITATGQRVTLRCSPRSGDLSVYWYQQSLDQGLQFLIQYYNGEERAKGNILERFSAQQFPDLHSELNLSSLELGDSALYFCASSVVGGGDTQYFGPGTRLTVL.

The V call is TRBV7-2, the J call TRBJ1-4; 9 nucleotides line up with TRBD1. The CDR3 has 16 amino acids. Germline V lookup: CDR1 SGHTA, CDR2 FQGNSA. The ends lost 2 bases at V and 1 base at J; junction bases unmatched: 2. The chain's CDR3 is CASSLNRGLTNEKLFF. The CDR3 DNA follows: TGTGCCAGCAGCTTAAACAGGGGGCTAACTAATGAAAAACTGTTTTTT.

The gene calls are TRBV28 and TRBJ2-3; 7 bases agree with TRBD1. The germline gives CDR1 MDHEN, CDR2 SYDVKM. The J segment lost 4 bases and the V segment lost 3 bases, leaving 7 bases of the junction unmatched. This CDR3 comprises 15 residues. CDR3 sequence reads: CASSLADRRSDTQYF. The CDR3 DNA is TGTGCCAGCAGTTTGGCGGACAGGCGGTCAGATACGCAGTATTTT.